The following is a T cell receptor beta chain sequence with its context. As yet, its antigen is unknown. Germline V lookup: CDR1 SGHVS, CDR2 FQNEAQ. Trimming took 4 bases from V and 6 from J; bases not matched to a gene: 6. The CDR3 totals 14 residues. This sample is part of a study of regulatory T cells. Study findings and constraints: In patients, unique TRB V-J pairs were restricted and V/J usage skewed, especially in Tregs.

Every patient with CD3G deficiency had evidence of autoimmunity. The PCR used 52 TRBV and 13 TRBJ primers. Generated by immunoSEQ multiplex PCR, the TCRdb table keeps only in-frame clones and is missing some. The sample has 21,000 or so clones, approximately 93% seen once. The rearrangement uses TRBV7-8 and TRBJ2-1; 7 nucleotides align to TRBD2. What was sequenced was CD8+ T cells sorted from blood. The sequence was collected from a child aged 2-15 years with CD3G deficiency. The CDR3 DNA follows: TGTGCCAGCAGCTCTTCCCCTAGCGGCAATGAGCAGTTCTTC. This translates into CASSSSPSGNEQFF.